This TCR beta chain came from a study of T cell responses to AZD1222 COVID-19 vaccine. Germline CDR1 is SGHAT and CDR2 is FQNNGV. V dropped 7 bases and J dropped 0 bases, with 20 bases sitting between them. This CDR3 has 17 residues. Method: immunoSEQ multiplex PCR; TCRdb's copy keeps in-frame clones and lacks some. The sample holds over 100,000 clones, roughly 85% seen once. The V and J genes are TRBV11-2 and TRBJ2-3; possibly TRBD2 for D (5 bases). Sample: peripheral blood, taken 28 days after the second dose of the MenACWY control vaccine. This sequence was found in an adult who received the MenACWY meningococcal vaccine as a control. The chain's CDR3 is CASIHEEVGSSTDTQYF. The CDR3 DNA sequence: TGTGCCAGCATCCACGAGGAGGTTGGGTCTAGCACAGATACGCAGTATTTT.